Each of the 24 T cell receptor beta chains below was sequenced from the same sample in a study of blood T cell repertoires in COVID-19 (dated by TCRdb to 2018 to 2021). The library was obtained by the immunoSEQ multiplex PCR assay. Drawn from immuneACCESS, this table holds only the in-frame rearrangements with V and J called that TCRdb kept. Clones are partly lost; checked studies trace under half to an unresolved V gene and leave the rest unexplained. Present in this sample are about 230,000 clones, approximately 90% of which were seen just once. The ten largest clones add up to about 2.5% of the sample. The sequenced sample was PBMCs or T cells enriched from blood (not recorded which). The source is a woman aged 40 to 55 with acute COVID-19.

The chain uses TRBV5-4 and TRBJ2-5; maybe TRBD2 (6 bases). Deletions cut 2 bases from V and 5 bases from J, with 10 bases between. The germline V gene encodes CDR1 SGHNT and CDR2 YYREEE (reference sequence). The CDR3 consists of 13 residues. This CDR3 reads CASSFPGEETQYF. DNA for the CDR3: TGTGCCAGCAGCTTCCCGGGGGAGGAGACCCAGTACTTC.

In this sample, this clone turned up once. The chain recombines TRBV4-3 with TRBJ1-1; 7 bases are a match to TRBD1. The V and J ends lost 0 bases and 0 bases, in that order; junction bases with no gene match: 13. The CDR3 runs to 19 residues. In germline, CDR1 is LGHNA, CDR2 YSLEER. The CDR3 nucleotides read TGCGCCAGCAGCCAAGATAAGGTAGGGGGCCTATTCATGAACACTGAAGCTTTCTTT. This gives the protein CASSQDKVGGLFMNTEAFF.

V gene TRBV25-1 combines with J gene TRBJ1-4; D remains ambiguous. V shed 3 bases and J shed 7 bases, with 6 bases lying between them. The CDR3 consists of 12 residues. Germline values: CDR1 MGHDK, CDR2 SYGVNS. The CDR3 DNA sequence: TGTGCCAGCAGTGACCGCGGTGAAAAACTGTTTTTT. Amino acids: CASSDRGEKLFF. Based on the CDR3 plus reference TRBV25-1 and TRBJ1-4, the full variable domain is EADIYQTPRYLVIGTGKKITLECSQTMGHDKMYWYQQDPGMELHLIHYSYGVNSTEKGDLSSESTVSRIRTEHFPLTLESARPSHTSQYLCASSDRGEKLFFGSGTQLSVL.

This chain connects TRBV19 to TRBJ2-1, with 10 bases lining up with TRBD1. Germline trimming cut 5 bases from V and 6 bases from J; bases unmatched to any gene: 7. This CDR3 contains 15 residues. Germline CDR1 LNHDA, CDR2 SQIVND (reference sequence). CDR3 DNA sequence: TGTGCCAGTAGTGATGGACAGGGGGGCTTCAATGAGCAGTTCTTC. Translated: CASSDGQGGFNEQFF. The complete variable domain, with remaining parts taken from reference TRBV19 and TRBJ2-1, reads DGGITQSPKYLFRKEGQNVTLSCEQNLNHDAMYWYRQDPGQGLRLIYYSQIVNDFQKGDIAEGYSVSREKKESFPLTVTSAQKNPTAFYLCASSDGQGGFNEQFFGPGTRLTVL.

The rearrangement uses TRBV7-6 and TRBJ1-4; perhaps TRBD1 as D (6 bases). Trimming took 2 bases from V and 14 from J, leaving 15 bases between them. The CDR3 loop spans 13 amino acids. CDR1 is SGHVS, CDR2 FNYEAQ, per germline. The CDR3 is CASSLSDGQGLFF. The CDR3, as DNA: TGTGCCAGCAGCTTATCCGACGGGCAGGGGCTGTTTTTT. The full variable domain, with the rest looked up from reference TRBV7-6 and TRBJ1-4, is GAGVSQSPRYKVTKRGQDVALRCDPISGHVSLYWYRQALGQGPEFLTYFNYEAQQDKSGLPNDRFSAERPEGSISTLTIQRTEQRDSAMYRCASSLSDGQGLFFGSGTQLSVL.

This chain joins TRBV5-1 and TRBJ1-1; unclear D gene. V was pared by 4 bases and J by 1 base, with 11 bases between. The germline gives CDR1 SGHRS, CDR2 YFSETQ. CDR3 length: 14 amino acids. The CDR3 sequence: CASSPIAGNTEAFF. In DNA, the CDR3 is TGCGCCAGCAGCCCTATCGCGGGGAACACTGAAGCTTTCTTT. The whole variable domain, remainder taken from reference TRBV5-1 and TRBJ1-1, is KAGVTQTPRYLIKTRGQQVTLSCSPISGHRSVSWYQQTPGQGLQFLFEYFSETQRNKGNFPGRFSGRQFSNSRSEMNVSTLELGDSALYLCASSPIAGNTEAFFGQGTRLTVV.

This chain links TRBV6-1 with TRBJ1-6, with a tentative D call TRBD1 (5 bases). The germline V gene encodes CDR1 MNHNS and CDR2 SASEGT. The CDR3 consists of 17 residues. The ends were cut back, 4 bases at V and 3 bases at J, with 16 bases in the middle. CDR3 sequence (DNA): TGTGCCAGCAGTGCCCCGCAGGGCTCCCGCTATAATTCACCCCTCCACTTT. Protein product: CASSAPQGSRYNSPLHF.

The chain links TRBV12-3 or TRBV12-4 to TRBJ1-1; 7 bases agree with TRBD1. CDR3 length: 13 amino acids. Trimming took 6 bases from V and 4 from J; bases not matched to a gene: 5. CDR3 coding DNA: TGTGCCAGCAGAACCAACAGGGGCACTGAAGCTTTCTTT. Protein: CASRTNRGTEAFF.

The chain recombines TRBV5-1 with TRBJ2-5; TRBD2 agrees at 10 bases. Per the germline V gene, CDR1 is SGHRS and CDR2 is YFSETQ. With V trimmed by 0 bases and J by 5 bases, 7 bases remained unmatched. The CDR3 contains 16 residues. The CDR3 region is CASSLERGGTGETQYF. DNA for the CDR3: TGCGCCAGCAGCTTGGAGCGGGGGGGCACCGGGGAGACCCAGTACTTC.

V gene TRBV19 combines with J gene TRBJ1-1; D possibly corresponds to TRBD1 (6 bases). Germline V lookup: CDR1 LNHDA, CDR2 SQIVND (reference sequence). The CDR3 covers 14 residues. Trimming removed 3 bases at V and 4 bases at J, with 12 bases between. CDR3 loop: CASSMTYRATEAFF. As DNA, the CDR3 is TGTGCCAGTAGTATGACCTACAGGGCCACTGAAGCTTTCTTT. Full variable domain (missing parts from reference TRBV19 and TRBJ1-1): DGGITQSPKYLFRKEGQNVTLSCEQNLNHDAMYWYRQDPGQGLRLIYYSQIVNDFQKGDIAEGYSVSREKKESFPLTVTSAQKNPTAFYLCASSMTYRATEAFFGQGTRLTVV.

The chain has TRBV6-1 and TRBJ1-3; D is unresolved. CDR1 MNHNS and CDR2 SASEGT come from the germline V gene. CDR3 length equals 15 residues. V was shortened by 2 bases and J by 0 bases, with 8 bases between the two germline ends. DNA of the CDR3: TGTGCCAGCAGTGAAAACTTCTACTCTGGAAACACCATATATTTT. It translates to CASSENFYSGNTIYF.

V gene TRBV30 combines with J gene TRBJ2-1; D may be TRBD2 (6 bases). V shed 5 bases and J shed 1 base, with 12 bases lying between them. The CDR3 is 14 amino acids. CDR1 is GTSNPN, CDR2 SVGIG, per germline (reference sequence). The CDR3 nucleotides are TGTGCCTGGCGCCGGGACTTTTCCTACAATGAGCAGTTCTTC. Its translation: CAWRRDFSYNEQFF.

This chain links TRBV5-1 with TRBJ1-3; D unresolved. Trimming removed 2 bases from V and 2 bases from J, with 8 bases in between. CDR1 and CDR2 from the germline V gene are SGHRS and YFSETQ. The CDR3 is made up of 14 amino acids. This CDR3 is CASSLRGTGNTIYF. The CDR3 DNA follows: TGCGCCAGCAGCTTACGGGGAACTGGAAACACCATATATTTT.

J is TRBJ2-1 and V is TRBV24-1, with D perhaps matching TRBD1 (6 bases). CDR1 and CDR2 from the germline V gene are KGHDR and SFDVKD. Trimming pared 5 bases from V and 7 bases from J, leaving 17 bases between. The CDR3 consists of 15 residues. CDR3 sequence (DNA): TGTGCCACCAGTGCTGGGACATCGTTTGGGAATGAGCAGTTCTTC. The encoded protein is CATSAGTSFGNEQFF.

V usage is TRBV20-1 and J usage is TRBJ2-1, with a weak D call TRBD1 (6 bases). V gave up 3 bases and J gave up 2 bases, with 17 bases separating them. CDR1 and CDR2 from the germline V gene are DFQATT and SNEGSKA (reference sequence). The CDR3 contains 16 residues. The chain's CDR3 is CSASSRGSSTYNEQFF. CDR3 in DNA: TGCAGTGCTAGTTCCAGGGGATCTTCTACCTACAATGAGCAGTTCTTC.

CDR3 loop: CASSQGMIGQPQHF. DNA of the CDR3: TGTGCCAGTAGCCAGGGGATGATAGGTCAGCCCCAGCATTTT. The V gene is TRBV19, the J gene TRBJ1-5, with D possibly TRBD1 on 6 matching bases. The CDR3 spans 14 residues. Trimming took 6 bases from V and 6 from J, leaving 15 bases between them. Per the germline V gene, CDR1 is LNHDA and CDR2 is SQIVND (reference sequence).

This chain joins TRBV19 and TRBJ1-2; 8 nucleotides align to TRBD1. This CDR3 is 14 amino acids long. Germline assignment: CDR1 LNHDA and CDR2 SQIVND (reference sequence). The V and J ends lost 6 bases and 3 bases, in that order; junction bases with no gene match: 6. This chain's CDR3 is CASSTGGAYYGYTF. Written as DNA, the CDR3 is TGTGCCAGTAGCACAGGGGGTGCCTACTATGGCTACACCTTC.

V is TRBV27 and J is TRBJ1-1; no definite D call. CDR1 is MNHEY, CDR2 SMNVEV, per germline (reference sequence). The CDR3 runs to 12 residues. The V end was cut by 7 bases, the J end by 3 bases, with 9 bases between. The CDR3 loop is CASKTRYTEAFF. As DNA, the CDR3 is TGTGCCAGCAAGACGAGGTACACTGAAGCTTTCTTT.

The rearrangement uses TRBV7-9 and TRBJ1-5, with D perhaps matching TRBD1 (5 bases). Germline loops: CDR1 SEHNR, CDR2 FQNEAQ (reference sequence). The CDR3 runs to 15 residues. Between the trimmed V and J ends, which lost 1 base and 6 bases, there was a span of 13 bases. Here the CDR3 DNA reads TGTGCCAGCAGCTTAGGGGGCCAGGCCGGTCAGCCCCAGCATTTT. The encoded protein is CASSLGGQAGQPQHF.

The CDR3 sequence is CASSYSRDQPQHF. The DNA for the CDR3 is TGTGCCAGCAGTTACTCGAGGGATCAGCCCCAGCATTTT. This sequence joins TRBV6-5 and TRBJ1-5; D is unresolved. Trimming stripped 0 bases from V and 5 bases from J, with 5 bases between. Germline V lookup: CDR1 MNHEY, CDR2 SVGAGI. This CDR3 comprises 13 residues.

V and J are TRBV5-1 and TRBJ2-1; 9 bases map to TRBD2. V lost 0 bases, J lost 5 bases, and 18 bases stayed unmatched. The CDR3 is 20 residues long. From germline, CDR1 is SGHRS and CDR2 YFSETQ. The CDR3 protein is CASSLEVGYRASGKDNEQFF. The CDR3 DNA reads TGCGCCAGCAGCTTGGAAGTGGGTTACAGGGCTAGCGGGAAAGACAATGAGCAGTTCTTC.

The V call is TRBV19, the J call TRBJ1-5; 11 positions match TRBD1. From germline, CDR1 is LNHDA and CDR2 SQIVND (reference sequence). This CDR3 comprises 15 residues. Germline trimming cut 6 bases from V and 2 bases from J; bases unmatched to any gene: 3. The DNA of the CDR3 is TGTGCCAGTAGCGGACAGGGGGCAGGCAATCAGCCCCAGCATTTT. It yields the protein CASSGQGAGNQPQHF.

The rearrangement uses TRBV29-1 and TRBJ2-7, with 8 bases that match TRBD1. Germline CDR1 and CDR2: SQVTM and ANQGSEA. CDR3 size: 11 residues. The trim removed 7 bases at V and 4 bases at J, leaving 3 bases unmatched. CDR3 bases: TGCAGCGCCAGGGGGCTATACGAGCAGTACTTC. Protein sequence: CSARGLYEQYF.

The rearrangement joins TRBV7-2 to TRBJ1-2; D is unresolved. CDR1 is SGHTA, CDR2 FQGNSA, per germline. V lost 1 base to trimming and J lost 4 bases, with 16 bases between them. The CDR3 is 16 residues long. The CDR3 sequence is CASSLDGRGVAYGYTF. CDR3 nucleotide sequence: TGTGCCAGCAGCTTAGATGGGCGGGGAGTTGCCTATGGCTACACCTTC.